This TCR beta chain was sequenced for a study of tumor and adjacent non-tumor tissue in lung cancer. Germline assignment: CDR1 SGHAT and CDR2 FQNNGV. V lost 8 bases to trimming and J lost 11 bases, with 27 bases between them. The CDR3 contains 15 residues. As regards this clonotype: Its antigen is currently unknown.

This sample's RNA came from whole unsorted tissue. More than 3 cm separated this lung sample from the edge of the tumor. A modified ARM-PCR protocol with three rounds of nested PCR amplified TCRbeta. Each CDR3 protein is one row after TCRdb ran MiXCR on the multiplex PCR reads. The repertoire holds about 80,000 distinct CDR3 sequences, with 65% to 85% as singletons. Findings and limits, study-wide: In normal lung, the top 100 clones were significantly more dominant than in tumor.

V is TRBV11-2 and J is TRBJ1-2, with TRBD1 as a possible D gene (6 bases). The sequence came from a man between 60 and 75 years old with non-small cell lung cancer. Sequencing input: distant non-tumor lung tissue. In DNA form, the CDR3 reads TGTGCCAGCTGCTCCATTGGGGGCGGAGCCTTCGGTTACACCTTC. Amino acid sequence: CASCSIGGGAFGYTF.